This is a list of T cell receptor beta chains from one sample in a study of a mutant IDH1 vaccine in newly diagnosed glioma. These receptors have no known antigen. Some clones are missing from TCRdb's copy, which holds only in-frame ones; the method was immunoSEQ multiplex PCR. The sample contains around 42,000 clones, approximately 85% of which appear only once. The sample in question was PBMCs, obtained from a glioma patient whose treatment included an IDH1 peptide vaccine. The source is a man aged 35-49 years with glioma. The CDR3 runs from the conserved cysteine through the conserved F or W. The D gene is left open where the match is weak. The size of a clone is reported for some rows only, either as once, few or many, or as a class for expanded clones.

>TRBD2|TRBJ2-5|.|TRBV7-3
CASSITSGRQGETQYF
TGTGCCAGCAGCATCACTAGCGGGAGGCAAGGGGAGACCCAGTACTTC
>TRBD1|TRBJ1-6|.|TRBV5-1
CASSWEGQGYNSPLHF
TGCGCCAGCAGCTGGGAAGGACAGGGTTATAATTCACCCCTCCACTTT
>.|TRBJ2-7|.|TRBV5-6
CASILRGNSYEQYF
TGTGCCAGCATCCTGAGAGGGAACTCCTACGAGCAGTACTTC
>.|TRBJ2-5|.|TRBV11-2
CASNLGGRQETQYF
TGTGCCAGCAACCTCGGAGGGCGGCAAGAGACCCAGTACTTC
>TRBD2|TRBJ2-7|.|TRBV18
CASSTGTRYEQYF
TGTGCCAGCTCAACCGGGACTAGATACGAGCAGTACTTC
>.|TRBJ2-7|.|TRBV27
CATRTGSSYEQYF
TGTGCCACTAGAACCGGGAGCTCCTACGAGCAGTACTTC
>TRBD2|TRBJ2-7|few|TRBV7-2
CASSLPSGSRAEQYF
TGTGCCAGCAGCCTCCCTAGCGGGAGCCGTGCCGAGCAGTACTTC
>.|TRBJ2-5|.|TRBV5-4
CASSFPGTQETQYF
TGTGCCAGCAGCTTTCCCGGGACCCAAGAGACCCAGTACTTC
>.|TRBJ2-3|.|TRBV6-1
CASSERGPRDTQYF
TGTGCCAGCAGTGAACGGGGGCCCCGAGATACGCAGTATTTT
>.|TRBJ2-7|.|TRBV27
CASTQNRNHEQYF
TGTGCCAGCACTCAAAACAGGAACCACGAGCAGTACTTC